This T cell receptor beta chain was identified in a study of blood T cells in healthy people across ages. Overall study: Researchers report that template switching captured about one barcoded beta molecule per two T cells. Whole-study results and caveats: Calculation of diversity from one million T cells yielded estimates considered to be underestimates.

CDR1 is DFQATT and CDR2 is SNEGSKA in the germline V gene (reference sequence). The CDR3 spans 13 residues. Using a J-beta primer mix together with a sample-barcoded 5' primer, a second PCR was run for about 6 to 12 cycles. Every individual sample yielded 2.5 million or more paired-end reads (each containing CDR3). TCRdb re-called the 5' RACE reads through MiXCR, storing one row per CDR3 protein. The sample contains more than 900,000 distinct CDR3 sequences, about 27% of which appear only once. On this clonotype itself: Its matching antigen is unknown.

The sample also formed part of further work on T cells of mothers and their children. That work adds: Biologically related mothers and children overlapped slightly more than unrelated pairs, a non-significant difference.

This clonotype was obtained from a woman aged 35 to 49 in good health. The chain employs TRBV20-1 and TRBJ1-1, with unresolved D. Sequences were obtained from blood. DNA for the CDR3: TGCAGCTCCTCGGACTCCTCGGGGACTGAAGCTTTCTTT. Translation: CSSSDSSGTEAFF.